A selection of T cell receptor beta chains follows, all from one sample in a study of T cell changes during pregnancy in multiple sclerosis. Assay: immunoSEQ multiplex PCR; the TCRdb copy retains only in-frame clones and omits some. The sample comprises about 43,000 clones, about 90% of which are singletons, and 4% to 6% rests with the top ten. The sequencing here drew on peripheral blood, taken in the second trimester of pregnancy. The receptor source for this set is a female donor in good health, enrolled as a control in a pregnancy study. Both conserved end residues are part of each CDR3. A D gene is named only where the DNA matches it firmly. Size tells how often a clone was seen (once, few, many) or the class of an expanded clone, and some rows leave it out.

j_gene,d_gene,abundance,v_gene,CDR3nt,CDR3aa
TRBJ1-5,TRBD1,.,TRBV5-1,TGCGCCAGCAGCTTGGACAGGGGGAATCAGCCCCAGCATTTT,CASSLDRGNQPQHF
TRBJ2-5,TRBD2,.,TRBV27,TGTGCCAGCAGTGGGACTAGCGGGATAGAGACCCAGTACTTC,CASSGTSGIETQYF
TRBJ2-7,TRBD2,.,TRBV7-2,TGTGCCAGCAGCCCGGGGGGACTAGCGGGGATCTACGAGCAGTACTTC,CASSPGGLAGIYEQYF
TRBJ2-3,TRBD1,.,TRBV27,TGTGCCAGCAGTTTAAGGGGGCTTTCCCCAGATACGCAGTATTTT,CASSLRGLSPDTQYF
TRBJ2-1,TRBD2,.,TRBV2,TGTGCCAGCAGTCCTGGGACTAGCGGTTCAAATGAGCAGTTCTTC,CASSPGTSGSNEQFF
TRBJ2-5,.,once,TRBV6-1,TGTGCCAGCACCCCCCGAGGGGAGACCCAGTACTTC,CASTPRGETQYF
TRBJ2-7,TRBD1,.,TRBV4-1,TGCGCCAGCAGCACCGGGACAGGGGGCAGCGAGCAGTACTTC,CASSTGTGGSEQYF
TRBJ2-1,TRBD2,.,TRBV27,TGTGCCAGCAGTCCCGGGACTAGCGGGAAAAATGAGCAGTTCTTC,CASSPGTSGKNEQFF
TRBJ2-7,TRBD1,.,TRBV27,TGTGCCAGCAGTTTGGCCCGACAGGGCGAGCAGTACTTC,CASSLARQGEQYF
TRBJ2-5,.,.,TRBV30,TGTGCCTGTGACAGGAACCAAGAGACCCAGTACTTC,CACDRNQETQYF
TRBJ2-1,TRBD2,.,TRBV10-3,TGTGCCACAGGGCTAGCGGATTACAATGAGCAGTTCTTC,CATGLADYNEQFF
TRBJ2-7,TRBD2,.,TRBV7-9,TGTGCCAGCAGCTTAGGACTAGCGGGGGGACGCTCCTACGAGCAGTACTTC,CASSLGLAGGRSYEQYF
TRBJ2-5,TRBD2,.,TRBV15,TGTGCCACCAGCAGAGATCCTAGCGGGGGCGGGGGGGAGACCCAGTACTTC,CATSRDPSGGGGETQYF
TRBJ1-2,.,.,TRBV30,TGTGCCTGGAGTGTACAGTACGGCACTAGATATGGCTACACCTTC,CAWSVQYGTRYGYTF
TRBJ1-4,TRBD1,.,TRBV19,TGTGCCAGTTCTCGACAGGGGGCATATGAAAAACTGTTTTTT,CASSRQGAYEKLFF
TRBJ1-1,TRBD1,.,TRBV6-6,TGTGCCAGCAGACAGGGACAGGGGGCGAGTGCTTTCTTT,CASRQGQGASAFF
TRBJ1-4,.,.,TRBV28,TGTGCGGCAGGTAGCGCTGTAGGAGGGGAAAAACTGTTTTTT,CAAGSAVGGEKLFF
TRBJ2-7,TRBD1,.,TRBV30,TGTGCCTGGAGTGTAATGACAGGGGGTCAGTACTTC,CAWSVMTGGQYF
TRBJ2-7,.,.,TRBV7-9,TGTGCCAGCAGCCCCTTGACAGGAACCTACGAGCAGTACTTC,CASSPLTGTYEQYF
TRBJ2-7,TRBD1,.,TRBV12-5,TGTGCTAGTGGACAGGGGGAGTCCTACGAGCAGTACTTC,CASGQGESYEQYF
TRBJ1-5,.,.,TRBV6-6,TGTGCCAGCAGTTACTCCTCGGGACAAGATCAGCCCCAGCATTTT,CASSYSSGQDQPQHF
TRBJ1-4,TRBD1,.,TRBV18,TGTGCCAGCTCACCATACAGGGGACCCGTGTCCCAGTCGGTCAATGAAAAACTGTTTTTT,CASSPYRGPVSQSVNEKLFF
TRBJ2-2,TRBD1,.,TRBV6-5,TGTGCCAGCAGTTCTCGCCGGAACAGGGGAACCGGGGAGCTGTTTTTT,CASSSRRNRGTGELFF
TRBJ1-3,TRBD1,few,TRBV7-6,TGTGCCAGCGGGGGACAGGAAAACACCATATATTTT,CASGGQENTIYF
TRBJ2-1,.,.,TRBV7-2,TGTGCCAGCAGCTTAAAAAGCGGGCGTATAAATGAGCAGTTCTTC,CASSLKSGRINEQFF
TRBJ2-6,TRBD1,.,TRBV18,TGTGCCAGCTCTCCGGGACAGGGAAGATCTGGGGCCAACGTCCTGACTTTC,CASSPGQGRSGANVLTF
TRBJ2-2,.,.,TRBV4-1,TGCGCCAGCAGCGCCCAGGGATACAACACCGGGGAGCTGTTTTTT,CASSAQGYNTGELFF
TRBJ2-7,TRBD1,.,TRBV5-1,TGCGCCAGCAGGAAGACAGGGGACGAGCAGTACTTC,CASRKTGDEQYF
TRBJ1-1,TRBD1,once,TRBV5-1,TGCGCCAGCAGCTGGGGACAGAGCACTGAAGCTTTCTTT,CASSWGQSTEAFF
TRBJ2-3,TRBD2,.,TRBV2,TGTGCCAGCAGGGGGACTAGTCCGTATTTT,CASRGTSPYF
TRBJ2-2,TRBD1,.,TRBV7-9,TGTGCCAGCAGCTCAGCGACAGGGGCCCCTAAGGACCACGGGGAGCTGTTTTTT,CASSSATGAPKDHGELFF
TRBJ1-4,.,once,TRBV28,TGTGCCAGCAGCAATCAAGGGCAGGGCGGTGAAAAACTGTTTTTT,CASSNQGQGGEKLFF
TRBJ2-2,.,.,TRBV25-1,TGTGCCAGCAGTGATAGCTTGTCCGCCGGGGAGCTGTTTTTT,CASSDSLSAGELFF
TRBJ1-6,.,.,TRBV15,TGTGCCACCAGCAGGGAACAGGGTACGACCCTCCACTTT,CATSREQGTTLHF
TRBJ1-5,TRBD1,.,TRBV30,TGTGCCTGGGGACAGGGGATTAGCAATCAGCCCCAGCATTTT,CAWGQGISNQPQHF
TRBJ2-6,TRBD2,.,TRBV6-1,TGTGCCAGCAGTGATGGGGGGGGGTATGGGGCCAACGTCCTGACTTTC,CASSDGGGYGANVLTF
TRBJ1-2,TRBD1,.,TRBV27,TGTGCCAGCAGTTTATCGCTAGGGGACAGGGAGTATGGCTACACCTTC,CASSLSLGDREYGYTF
TRBJ2-1,.,once,TRBV19,TGTGCCAGTAGTATACTGGGAACTAGCTCCTACAATGAGCAGTTCTTC,CASSILGTSSYNEQFF
TRBJ2-1,TRBD2,.,TRBV27,TGTGCCAGCAGTGGTGGCCTAGCGGGGGAGTACAATGAGCAGTTCTTC,CASSGGLAGEYNEQFF
TRBJ1-4,.,.,TRBV28,TGTGCCAGCAGTCTCCCTACGGGGGGGGAAAATGAAAAACTGTTTTTT,CASSLPTGGENEKLFF
TRBJ1-5,.,.,TRBV5-5,TGTGCCAGCAGCCTTACACAGGACGGAGGGAGTCAGCCCCAGCATTTT,CASSLTQDGGSQPQHF
TRBJ2-7,.,once,TRBV14,TGTGCCAGCAGTCGGCTTAGCGGAGTTAACTACGAGCAGTACTTC,CASSRLSGVNYEQYF
TRBJ2-1,.,once,TRBV11-2,TGTGCCAGCAGCTTAGGAGGGTTAGCGAAGTTCTTC,CASSLGGLAKFF
TRBJ1-2,TRBD1,once,TRBV5-4,TGTGCCAGCAGCGTGGACAGGGAAGGCTACACCTTC,CASSVDREGYTF
TRBJ1-2,TRBD1,.,TRBV2,TGTGCCAGCGCCCGGGACAGGGGTGATAGTGGCTACACCTTC,CASARDRGDSGYTF
TRBJ2-1,.,.,TRBV12-5,TGTGCTAGTGGTTTGGTACAGGGCGGATACAATGAGCAGTTCTTC,CASGLVQGGYNEQFF
TRBJ1-4,.,.,TRBV5-1,TGCGCCAGCAGCCCCTCCGGTGGGGGGATTAATGAAAAACTGTTTTTT,CASSPSGGGINEKLFF
TRBJ2-3,.,.,TRBV6-5,TGTGCCAGCAGTTACGCCCCCGGGACAGATACGCAGTATTTT,CASSYAPGTDTQYF
TRBJ1-4,TRBD1,.,TRBV5-1,TGCGCCACCCGACCGGGACAGAAGGAAGGGGGTGAAAAACTGTTTTTT,CATRPGQKEGGEKLFF
TRBJ1-5,.,.,TRBV9,TGTGCCAGCAGTGCGGCAAATGGCAATCAGCCCCAGCATTTT,CASSAANGNQPQHF
TRBJ2-7,TRBD2,.,TRBV10-3,TGTGCCATCAGCCGAACTAGCGCCAACTACGAGCAGTACTTC,CAISRTSANYEQYF
TRBJ2-7,TRBD2,.,TRBV6-1,TGTGCCAGCAGCATGACTAGCGGGAGGCCGCGGGAGCAGTACTTC,CASSMTSGRPREQYF
TRBJ1-5,TRBD1,.,TRBV2,TGTGCCAGCAGGCAACAGGGGGTTGGGAATCAGCCCCAGCATTTT,CASRQQGVGNQPQHF